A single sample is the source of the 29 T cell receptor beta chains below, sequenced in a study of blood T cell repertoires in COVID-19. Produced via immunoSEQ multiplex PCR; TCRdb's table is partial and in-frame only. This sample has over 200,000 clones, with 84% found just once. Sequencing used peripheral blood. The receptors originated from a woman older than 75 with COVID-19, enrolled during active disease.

This CDR3 is CACGRGSYNEQFF. The CDR3 nucleotides read TGTGCCTGTGGGCGGGGGTCCTACAATGAGCAGTTCTTC. The chain has TRBV7-3 and TRBJ2-1; 7 nucleotides agree with TRBD2. The CDR3 length is 13 residues. V was clipped by 11 bases and J by 1 base; unmatched bases: 5. Germline V gene sequence: CDR1 SGHTA, CDR2 FQGTGA.

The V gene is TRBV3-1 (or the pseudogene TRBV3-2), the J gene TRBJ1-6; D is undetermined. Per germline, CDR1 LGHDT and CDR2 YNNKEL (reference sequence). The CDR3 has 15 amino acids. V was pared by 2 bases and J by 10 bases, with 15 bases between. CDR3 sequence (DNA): TGTGCCAGCAGCCAACTGGGAGGCGTGGGCTCACCCCTCCACTTT. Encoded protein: CASSQLGGVGSPLHF.

The CDR3 sequence: CASSLATNQETQYF. CDR3 DNA: TGTGCCAGCAGCTTGGCGACTAACCAAGAGACCCAGTACTTC. The chain has TRBV5-4 and TRBJ2-5, with D possibly being TRBD2 (5 bases). The germline V gene has CDR1 SGHNT and CDR2 YYREEE (reference sequence). Deletions cut 0 bases from V and 0 bases from J, with 6 bases between. The length of the CDR3 is 14 residues.

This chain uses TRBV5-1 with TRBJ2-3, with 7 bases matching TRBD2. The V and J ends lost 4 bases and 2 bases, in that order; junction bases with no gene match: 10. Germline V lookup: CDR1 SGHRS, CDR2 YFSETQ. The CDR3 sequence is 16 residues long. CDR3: CASSRTGTTNTDTQYF. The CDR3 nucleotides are TGCGCCAGCAGCCGTACCGGGACTACAAACACAGATACGCAGTATTTT. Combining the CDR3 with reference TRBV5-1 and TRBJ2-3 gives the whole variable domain KAGVTQTPRYLIKTRGQQVTLSCSPISGHRSVSWYQQTPGQGLQFLFEYFSETQRNKGNFPGRFSGRQFSNSRSEMNVSTLELGDSALYLCASSRTGTTNTDTQYFGPGTRLTVL.

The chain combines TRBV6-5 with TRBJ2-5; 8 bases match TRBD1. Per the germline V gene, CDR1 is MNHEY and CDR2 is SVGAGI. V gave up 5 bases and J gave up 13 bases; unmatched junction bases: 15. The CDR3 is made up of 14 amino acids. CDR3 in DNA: TGTGCCAGCAGTATACAGGGGGTACTTGTTAACTGGTACTTC. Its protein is CASSIQGVLVNWYF.

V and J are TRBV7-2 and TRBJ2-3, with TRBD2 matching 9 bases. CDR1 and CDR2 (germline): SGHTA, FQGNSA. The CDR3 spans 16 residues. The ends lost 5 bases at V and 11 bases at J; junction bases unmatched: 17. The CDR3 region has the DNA TGTGCCAGCAGCCCTAGGGCGTCTAGCGGGACCACGAGGCAGTATTTT. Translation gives CASSPRASSGTTRQYF.

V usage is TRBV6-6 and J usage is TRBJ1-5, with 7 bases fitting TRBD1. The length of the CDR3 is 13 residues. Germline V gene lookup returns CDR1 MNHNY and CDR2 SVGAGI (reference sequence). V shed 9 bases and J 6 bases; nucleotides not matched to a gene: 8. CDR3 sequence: CASTQGLGQPQHF. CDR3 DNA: TGTGCCAGTACACAGGGGTTGGGTCAGCCCCAGCATTTT.

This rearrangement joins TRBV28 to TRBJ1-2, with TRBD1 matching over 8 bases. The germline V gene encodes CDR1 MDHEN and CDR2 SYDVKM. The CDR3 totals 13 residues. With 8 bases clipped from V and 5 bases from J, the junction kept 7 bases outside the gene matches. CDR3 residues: CASATGAAYGYTF. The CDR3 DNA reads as TGTGCCAGCGCGACAGGGGCGGCTTATGGCTACACCTTC.

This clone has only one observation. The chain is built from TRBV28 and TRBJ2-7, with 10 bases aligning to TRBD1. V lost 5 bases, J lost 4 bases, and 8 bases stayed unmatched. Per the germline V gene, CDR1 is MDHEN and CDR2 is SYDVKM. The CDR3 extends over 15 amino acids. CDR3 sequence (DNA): TGTGCCAGCAGTCAACCCGGGACAGGGGTTTACGAGCAGTACTTC. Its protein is CASSQPGTGVYEQYF.

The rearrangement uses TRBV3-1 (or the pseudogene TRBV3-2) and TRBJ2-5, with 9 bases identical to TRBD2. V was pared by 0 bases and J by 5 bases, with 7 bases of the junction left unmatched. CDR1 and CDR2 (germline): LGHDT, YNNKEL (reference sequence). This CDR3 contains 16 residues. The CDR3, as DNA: TGTGCCAGCAGCCAAGATAGTCGCGGGGGGGGCGAGACCCAGTACTTC. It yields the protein CASSQDSRGGGETQYF.

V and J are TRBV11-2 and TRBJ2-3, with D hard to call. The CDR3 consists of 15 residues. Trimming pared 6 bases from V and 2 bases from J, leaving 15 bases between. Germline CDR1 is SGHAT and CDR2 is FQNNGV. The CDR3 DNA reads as TGTGCCAGCAGAGTCCAGCGCGCCTTCACAGATACGCAGTATTTT. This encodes CASRVQRAFTDTQYF.

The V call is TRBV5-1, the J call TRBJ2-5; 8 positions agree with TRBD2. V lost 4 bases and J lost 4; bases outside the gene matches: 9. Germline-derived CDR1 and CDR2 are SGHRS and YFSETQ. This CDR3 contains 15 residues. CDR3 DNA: TGCGCCAGCAGCCCGTCCCGTGCGGGAGGAGAGACCCAGTACTTC. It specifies CASSPSRAGGETQYF. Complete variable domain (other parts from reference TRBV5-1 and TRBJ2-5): KAGVTQTPRYLIKTRGQQVTLSCSPISGHRSVSWYQQTPGQGLQFLFEYFSETQRNKGNFPGRFSGRQFSNSRSEMNVSTLELGDSALYLCASSPSRAGGETQYFGPGTRLLVL.

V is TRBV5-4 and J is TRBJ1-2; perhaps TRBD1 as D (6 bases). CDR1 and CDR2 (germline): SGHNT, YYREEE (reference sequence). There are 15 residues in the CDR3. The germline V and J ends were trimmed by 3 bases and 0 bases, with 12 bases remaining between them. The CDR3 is CASSSGVNSNYGYTF. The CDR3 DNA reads TGTGCCAGCAGCTCAGGGGTAAACTCTAACTATGGCTACACCTTC.

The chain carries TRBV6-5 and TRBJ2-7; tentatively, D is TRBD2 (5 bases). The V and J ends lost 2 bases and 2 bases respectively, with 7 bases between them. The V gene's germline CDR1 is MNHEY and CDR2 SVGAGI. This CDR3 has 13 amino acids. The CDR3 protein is CASSYRETYEQYF. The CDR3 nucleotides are TGTGCCAGCAGTTACCGGGAAACCTACGAGCAGTACTTC.

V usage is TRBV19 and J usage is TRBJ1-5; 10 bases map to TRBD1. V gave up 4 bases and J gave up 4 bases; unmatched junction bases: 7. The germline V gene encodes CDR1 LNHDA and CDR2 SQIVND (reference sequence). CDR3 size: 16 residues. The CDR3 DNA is TGTGCCAGTAGTACCCGACAGGGGGCGATTAATCAGCCCCAGCATTTT. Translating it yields CASSTRQGAINQPQHF.

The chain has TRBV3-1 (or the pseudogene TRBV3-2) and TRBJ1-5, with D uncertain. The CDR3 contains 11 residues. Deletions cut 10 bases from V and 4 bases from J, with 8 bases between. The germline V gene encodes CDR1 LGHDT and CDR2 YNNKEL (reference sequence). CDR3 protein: CATVRNQPQHF. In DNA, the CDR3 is TGTGCCACGGTACGTAATCAGCCCCAGCATTTT.

CDR3 amino acids: CASSSGRQETQYF. In DNA, the CDR3 is TGCGCCAGCAGCTCCGGGAGGCAAGAGACCCAGTACTTC. This chain joins TRBV5-1 and TRBJ2-5; 7 nucleotides line up with TRBD2. V lost 3 bases to trimming and J lost 2 bases; unmatched junction nucleotides: 1. This CDR3 is 13 amino acids long. Germline CDR1 is SGHRS and CDR2 is YFSETQ. Full variable domain (missing parts from reference TRBV5-1 and TRBJ2-5): KAGVTQTPRYLIKTRGQQVTLSCSPISGHRSVSWYQQTPGQGLQFLFEYFSETQRNKGNFPGRFSGRQFSNSRSEMNVSTLELGDSALYLCASSSGRQETQYFGPGTRLLVL.

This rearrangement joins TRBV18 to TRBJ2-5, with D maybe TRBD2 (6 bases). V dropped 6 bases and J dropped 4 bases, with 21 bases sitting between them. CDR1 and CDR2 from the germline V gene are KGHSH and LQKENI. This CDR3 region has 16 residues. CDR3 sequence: CASSPPEGLARETQYF. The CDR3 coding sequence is TGTGCCAGCTCCCCCCCGGAGGGTTTAGCCCGAGAGACCCAGTACTTC. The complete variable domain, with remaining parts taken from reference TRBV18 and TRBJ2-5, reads NAGVMQNPRHLVRRRGQEARLRCSPMKGHSHVYWYRQLPEEGLKFMVYLQKENIIDESGMPKERFSAEFPKEGPSILRIQQVVRGDSAAYFCASSPPEGLARETQYFGPGTRLLVL.

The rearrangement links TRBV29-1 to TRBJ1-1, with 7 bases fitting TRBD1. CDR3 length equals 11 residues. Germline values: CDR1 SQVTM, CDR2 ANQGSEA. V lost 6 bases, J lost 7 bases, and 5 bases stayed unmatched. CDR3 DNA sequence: TGCAGCGTGGGACAGCCAAATGAAGCTTTCTTT. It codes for CSVGQPNEAFF.

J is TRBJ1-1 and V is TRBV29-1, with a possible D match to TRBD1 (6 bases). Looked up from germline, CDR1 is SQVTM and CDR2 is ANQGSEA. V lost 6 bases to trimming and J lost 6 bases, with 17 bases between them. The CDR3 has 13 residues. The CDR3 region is CSVTLGHLAEAFF. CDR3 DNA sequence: TGCAGCGTCACATTGGGACACCTCGCTGAAGCTTTCTTT.

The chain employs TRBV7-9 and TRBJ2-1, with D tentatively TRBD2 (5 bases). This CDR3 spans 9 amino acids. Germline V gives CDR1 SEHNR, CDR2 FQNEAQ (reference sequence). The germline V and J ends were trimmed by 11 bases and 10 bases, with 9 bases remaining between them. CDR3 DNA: TGTGCCTGTCCGGGAGAGCAGTTCTTC. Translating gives CACPGEQFF.

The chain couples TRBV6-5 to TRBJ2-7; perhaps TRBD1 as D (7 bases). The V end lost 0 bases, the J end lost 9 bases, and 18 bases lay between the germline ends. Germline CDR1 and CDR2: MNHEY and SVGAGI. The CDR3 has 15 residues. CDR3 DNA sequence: TGTGCCAGCAGTTACTCGAGGGCAGGGGGGTTACCGCAGTACTTC. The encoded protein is CASSYSRAGGLPQYF.

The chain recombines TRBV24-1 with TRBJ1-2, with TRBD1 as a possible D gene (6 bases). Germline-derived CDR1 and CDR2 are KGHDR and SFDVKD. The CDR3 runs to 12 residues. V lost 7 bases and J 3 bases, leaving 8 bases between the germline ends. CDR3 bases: TGTGCCACCAGGGGACAAGACTATGGCTACACCTTC. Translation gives CATRGQDYGYTF.

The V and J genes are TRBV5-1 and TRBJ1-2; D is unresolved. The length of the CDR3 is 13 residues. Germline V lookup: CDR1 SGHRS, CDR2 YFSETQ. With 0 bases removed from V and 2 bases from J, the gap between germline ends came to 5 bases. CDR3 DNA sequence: TGCGCCAGCAGCTTGGAACAGAACTATGGCTACACCTTC. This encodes CASSLEQNYGYTF.

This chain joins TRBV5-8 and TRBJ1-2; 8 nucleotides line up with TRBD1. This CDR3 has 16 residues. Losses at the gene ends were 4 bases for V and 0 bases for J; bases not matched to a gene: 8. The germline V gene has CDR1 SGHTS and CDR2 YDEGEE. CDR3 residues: CASSGRGQEANYGYTF. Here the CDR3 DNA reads TGTGCCAGCAGCGGGAGGGGACAGGAAGCTAACTATGGCTACACCTTC.

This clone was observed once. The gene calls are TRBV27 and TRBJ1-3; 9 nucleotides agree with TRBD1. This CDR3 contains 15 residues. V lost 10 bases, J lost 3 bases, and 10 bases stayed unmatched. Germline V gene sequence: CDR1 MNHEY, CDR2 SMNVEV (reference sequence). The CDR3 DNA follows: TGTGCCACCCGGGACAGGGCGAGCGGTGGAAACACCATATATTTT. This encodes CATRDRASGGNTIYF.

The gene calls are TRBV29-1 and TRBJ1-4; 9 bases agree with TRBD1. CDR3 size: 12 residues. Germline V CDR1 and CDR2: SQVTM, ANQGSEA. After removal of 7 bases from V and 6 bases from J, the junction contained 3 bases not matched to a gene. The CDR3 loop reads CSGGQGDEKLFF. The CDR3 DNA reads TGCAGCGGGGGACAGGGAGATGAAAAACTGTTTTTT.

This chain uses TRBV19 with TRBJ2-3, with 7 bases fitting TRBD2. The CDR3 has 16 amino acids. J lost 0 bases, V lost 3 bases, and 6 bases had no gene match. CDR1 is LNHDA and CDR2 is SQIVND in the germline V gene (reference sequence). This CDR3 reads CASSITAGVSTDTQYF. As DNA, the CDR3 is TGTGCCAGTAGTATCACGGCGGGAGTCAGCACAGATACGCAGTATTTT.

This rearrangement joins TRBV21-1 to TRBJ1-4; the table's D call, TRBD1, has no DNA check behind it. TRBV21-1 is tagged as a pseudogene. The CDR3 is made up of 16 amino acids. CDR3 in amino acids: CARPTANSLLNEKLFF. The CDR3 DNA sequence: TGTGCCCGCCCGACAGCGAATAGTCTCTTAAATGAAAAACTGTTTTTT.